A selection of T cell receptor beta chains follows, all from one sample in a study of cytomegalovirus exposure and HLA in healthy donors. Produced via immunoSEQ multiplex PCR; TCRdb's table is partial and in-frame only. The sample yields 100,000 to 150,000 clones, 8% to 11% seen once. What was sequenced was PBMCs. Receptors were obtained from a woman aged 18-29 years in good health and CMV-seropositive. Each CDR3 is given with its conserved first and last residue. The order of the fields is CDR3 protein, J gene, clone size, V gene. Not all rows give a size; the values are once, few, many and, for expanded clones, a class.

CDR3aa: CASSRPLDTVNTGELFF
j_gene: TRBJ2-2
abundance: NA
v_gene: TRBV7-9

CDR3aa: CAIRLAGDTGELFF
j_gene: TRBJ2-2
abundance: few
v_gene: TRBV10-3

CDR3aa: CASSTPTGIQGGYTF
j_gene: TRBJ1-2
abundance: NA
v_gene: TRBV19

CDR3aa: CASYSPDRGAYGYTF
j_gene: TRBJ1-2
abundance: few
v_gene: TRBV5-6

CDR3aa: CASRPIREGGAFF
j_gene: TRBJ1-1
abundance: NA
v_gene: TRBV6-6

CDR3aa: CASSPEGGAGQPQHF
j_gene: TRBJ1-5
abundance: few
v_gene: TRBV11-3

CDR3aa: CASSLLSGPEAFF
j_gene: TRBJ1-1
abundance: NA
v_gene: TRBV5-1

CDR3aa: CATTTGGSETQYF
j_gene: TRBJ2-5
abundance: few
v_gene: TRBV27

CDR3aa: CASSQQAGGTEAFF
j_gene: TRBJ1-1
abundance: NA
v_gene: TRBV5-1

CDR3aa: CATSVLPSGNTIYF
j_gene: TRBJ1-3
abundance: few
v_gene: TRBV18

CDR3aa: CASNPDRGSLNTEAFF
j_gene: TRBJ1-1
abundance: NA
v_gene: TRBV10-2

CDR3aa: CASSPRVGGLYEQYF
j_gene: TRBJ2-7
abundance: few
v_gene: TRBV7-9

CDR3aa: CAFLRTSTGELFF
j_gene: TRBJ2-2
abundance: few
v_gene: TRBV10-3

CDR3aa: CASSLLGQGWGQPQHF
j_gene: TRBJ1-5
abundance: NA
v_gene: TRBV28

CDR3aa: CASSAQRGSFYEQYF
j_gene: TRBJ2-7
abundance: NA
v_gene: TRBV19

CDR3aa: CASSLVADSGNTIYF
j_gene: TRBJ1-3
abundance: NA
v_gene: TRBV5-1

CDR3aa: CASSEADFWTQYF
j_gene: TRBJ2-4
abundance: NA
v_gene: TRBV6-1

CDR3aa: CASSTSGTANYGYTF
j_gene: TRBJ1-2
abundance: few
v_gene: TRBV9

CDR3aa: CASSQGGASTGELFF
j_gene: TRBJ2-2
abundance: NA
v_gene: TRBV7-6

CDR3aa: CASIITSGSSEAFF
j_gene: TRBJ1-1
abundance: once
v_gene: TRBV5-5

CDR3aa: CASSARVGGNQPQHF
j_gene: TRBJ1-5
abundance: NA
v_gene: TRBV7-2

CDR3aa: CASSFLGSSYEQYF
j_gene: TRBJ2-7
abundance: NA
v_gene: TRBV7-6

CDR3aa: CASSPGTGNTIYF
j_gene: TRBJ1-3
abundance: few
v_gene: TRBV7-9

CDR3aa: CASSPPGASGRIDEQFF
j_gene: TRBJ2-1
abundance: few
v_gene: TRBV5-1

CDR3aa: CAYGYEQYF
j_gene: TRBJ2-7
abundance: few
v_gene: TRBV27

CDR3aa: CAWSVETGNQPQHF
j_gene: TRBJ1-5
abundance: NA
v_gene: TRBV30

CDR3aa: CASSVGVAQETQYF
j_gene: TRBJ2-5
abundance: NA
v_gene: TRBV9

CDR3aa: CSAASGYEQYF
j_gene: TRBJ2-7
abundance: NA
v_gene: TRBV20-1

CDR3aa: CASSLTSGTQETQYF
j_gene: TRBJ2-5
abundance: NA
v_gene: TRBV11-2

CDR3aa: CASKIDSTYGYTF
j_gene: TRBJ1-2
abundance: NA
v_gene: TRBV27

CDR3aa: CASSPPGQGGGYTF
j_gene: TRBJ1-2
abundance: few
v_gene: TRBV18